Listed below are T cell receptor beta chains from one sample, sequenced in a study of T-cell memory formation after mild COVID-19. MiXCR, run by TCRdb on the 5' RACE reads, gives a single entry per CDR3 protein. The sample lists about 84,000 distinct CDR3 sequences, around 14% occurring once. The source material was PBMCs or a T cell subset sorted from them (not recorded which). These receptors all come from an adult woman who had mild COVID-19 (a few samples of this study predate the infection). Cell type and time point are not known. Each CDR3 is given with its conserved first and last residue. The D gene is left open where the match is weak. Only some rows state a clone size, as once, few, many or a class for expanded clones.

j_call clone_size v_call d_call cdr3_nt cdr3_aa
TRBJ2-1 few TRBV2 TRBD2 TGTGCCAGCAGTGACGAGACTAGCGGACCCAATGAGCAGTTCTTC CASSDETSGPNEQFF
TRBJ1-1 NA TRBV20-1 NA TGCAGTGCTAAGGGGCGCCGGGTTCTGGGGACTGAAGCTTTCTTT CSAKGRRVLGTEAFF
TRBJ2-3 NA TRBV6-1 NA TGTGCCAGCAGTGAATTTGGAAGCTCCACAGATACGCAGTATTTT CASSEFGSSTDTQYF
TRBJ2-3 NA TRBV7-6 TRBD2 TGTGCCAGCAGCGGGGAGGGCGGGAGCACAGATACGCAGTATTTT CASSGEGGSTDTQYF
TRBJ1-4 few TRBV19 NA TGTGCCAGTAGTATAGAAGACGACAGCACCGCCGAAAAACTGTTTTTT CASSIEDDSTAEKLFF
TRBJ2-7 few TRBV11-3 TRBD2 TGTGCCAGCAGCTTTGGACTAGCGGGAGTCCCCTACGAGCAGTACTTC CASSFGLAGVPYEQYF
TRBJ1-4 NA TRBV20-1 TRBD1 TGCAGTGCTAAGGATGGGACAGTTGAAAAACTGTTTTTT CSAKDGTVEKLFF
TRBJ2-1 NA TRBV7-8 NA TGTGCCAGCAGCTTAAGCTCCTCCAATGAGCAGTTCTTC CASSLSSSNEQFF
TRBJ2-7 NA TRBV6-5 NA TGTGCCAGCAGTTACTCTATAACCGGGACTTTCTACGAGCAGTACTTC CASSYSITGTFYEQYF
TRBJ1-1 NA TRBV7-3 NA TGTGCCAGCAGCTTAGTGGGTCCGGGCTGGGGTGAAGCTTTCTTT CASSLVGPGWGEAFF
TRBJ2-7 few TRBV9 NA TGTGCCAGCAGCGTAGGGCTCAGGAACTACGAGCAGTACTTC CASSVGLRNYEQYF
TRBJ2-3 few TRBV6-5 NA TGTGCCGTTCAGACGGGAGATACGCAGTATTTT CAVQTGDTQYF
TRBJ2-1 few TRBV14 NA TGTGCCAGCAGCCAAGGTCCAGCATACAATGAGCAGTTCTTC CASSQGPAYNEQFF
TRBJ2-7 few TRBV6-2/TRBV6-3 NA TGTGCCAGCAGTTACTCAACCCTCCGGGACAACTCCTACGAGCAGTACTTC CASSYSTLRDNSYEQYF
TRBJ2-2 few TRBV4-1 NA TGCGCCAGCAGCCAAGGGAGGGGGCAGTGGGACACCGGGGAGCTGTTTTTT CASSQGRGQWDTGELFF
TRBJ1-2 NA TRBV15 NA TGTGCCACCAGCACCCCTCCCCTCCGAGGCTACACCTTC CATSTPPLRGYTF
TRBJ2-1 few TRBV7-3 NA TGTGCCAGCAGCCCCACCCAGGGGCAGTACAATGAGCAGTTCTTC CASSPTQGQYNEQFF
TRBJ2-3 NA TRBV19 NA TGTGCCAGTAGTACCAGGACTGCTAGCACAGATACGCAGTATTTT CASSTRTASTDTQYF
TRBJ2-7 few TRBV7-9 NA TGTGCCAGCAGCTTACTCGTGCCGACGGGTCGCGAGCAGTACTTC CASSLLVPTGREQYF
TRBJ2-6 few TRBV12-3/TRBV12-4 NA TGTGCCAGCAGCCCGACAGGACCCGGGGCCAACGTCCTGACTTTC CASSPTGPGANVLTF
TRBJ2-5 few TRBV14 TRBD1 TGTGCCAGCAGCCAAGTCGTATCGCGGACAGGGATAAGAGAGACCCAGTACTTC CASSQVVSRTGIRETQYF
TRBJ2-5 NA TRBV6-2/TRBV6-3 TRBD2 TGTGCCAGCAGTTGGTACAACATAGCGGGAGATGCGGAGACCCAGTACTTC CASSWYNIAGDAETQYF
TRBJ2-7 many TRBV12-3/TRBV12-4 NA TGTGCCAGCAGCGATCGGGACGGCTGGTTGAATTACGAGCAGTACTTC CASSDRDGWLNYEQYF
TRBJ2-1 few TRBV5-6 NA TGTGCCAGCAGCTTGGTACTAGGGGCTAATGAGCAGTTCTTC CASSLVLGANEQFF
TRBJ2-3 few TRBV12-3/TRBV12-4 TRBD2 TGTGCCAGCAGTTCCGGACTAGCGGGCCGCACAGATACGCAGTATTTT CASSSGLAGRTDTQYF
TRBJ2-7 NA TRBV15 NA TGTGCCACCAGCAGAGACCTCGGACTGGGGAAGGACGAGCAGTACTTC CATSRDLGLGKDEQYF
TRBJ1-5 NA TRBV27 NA TGTGCCAGCAGTTGGGCCAGGGGTGAGCAGCCCCAGCATTTT CASSWARGEQPQHF
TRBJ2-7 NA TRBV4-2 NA TGTGCCAGCAGCCAAGATCGGGGGCGGGAGAACGGCGGCGAGCAGTACTTC CASSQDRGRENGGEQYF
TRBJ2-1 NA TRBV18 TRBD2 TGTGCCAGCTCACCAAAAGCGGGAGCGACAAATGAGCAGTTCTTC CASSPKAGATNEQFF
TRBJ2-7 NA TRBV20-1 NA TGCAGTGCTAGAGTTTACAGGTCCACCTACGAGCAGTACTTC CSARVYRSTYEQYF
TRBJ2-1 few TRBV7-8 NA TGTGCCAGCAGCTTATACGCGGGGGCCCTGTATGAGCAGTTCTTC CASSLYAGALYEQFF
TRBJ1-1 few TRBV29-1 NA TGCAGCGTTCGGGCTTCGGACACTGAAGCTTTCTTT CSVRASDTEAFF
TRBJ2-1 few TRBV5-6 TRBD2 TGTGCCAGCAGCTTGGCCGGGTGGACTAGCGGAGAGGGGGAGCAGTTCTTC CASSLAGWTSGEGEQFF
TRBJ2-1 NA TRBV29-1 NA TGCAGCGCCTATGAAGGGTCTCGGGGCCTCTCCTACAATGAGCAGTTCTTC CSAYEGSRGLSYNEQFF
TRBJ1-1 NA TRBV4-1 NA TGCGCCAGCAGCCACGTCGGAGTTGAAAACACTGAAGCTTTCTTT CASSHVGVENTEAFF
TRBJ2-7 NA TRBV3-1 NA TGTGCCAGCAGCCTAGACGGACGAGGGGAGCAGTACTTC CASSLDGRGEQYF
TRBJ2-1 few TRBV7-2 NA TGTGCCAGCAGCTTCGTAACTAGGACCCCCTGGGATGAGCAGTTCTTC CASSFVTRTPWDEQFF